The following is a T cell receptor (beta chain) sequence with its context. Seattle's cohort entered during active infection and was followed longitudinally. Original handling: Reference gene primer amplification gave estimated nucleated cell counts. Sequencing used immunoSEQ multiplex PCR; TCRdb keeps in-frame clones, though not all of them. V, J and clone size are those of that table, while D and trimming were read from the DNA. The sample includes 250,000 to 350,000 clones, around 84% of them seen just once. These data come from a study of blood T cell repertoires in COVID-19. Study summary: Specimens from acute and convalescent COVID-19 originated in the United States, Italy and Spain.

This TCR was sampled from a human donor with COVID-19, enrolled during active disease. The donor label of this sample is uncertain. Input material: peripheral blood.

The CDR3 reads CASSLTPVTNTGELFF. The DNA for the CDR3 is TGTGCCAGCAGCTTAACCCCGGTTACGAACACCGGGGAGCTGTTTTTT. V is TRBV7-3 and J is TRBJ2-2; D not certain. The length of the CDR3 is 16 residues. Germline CDR1 reads SGHTA; CDR2 reads FQGTGA. V dropped 0 bases and J dropped 0 bases, with 8 bases sitting between them.